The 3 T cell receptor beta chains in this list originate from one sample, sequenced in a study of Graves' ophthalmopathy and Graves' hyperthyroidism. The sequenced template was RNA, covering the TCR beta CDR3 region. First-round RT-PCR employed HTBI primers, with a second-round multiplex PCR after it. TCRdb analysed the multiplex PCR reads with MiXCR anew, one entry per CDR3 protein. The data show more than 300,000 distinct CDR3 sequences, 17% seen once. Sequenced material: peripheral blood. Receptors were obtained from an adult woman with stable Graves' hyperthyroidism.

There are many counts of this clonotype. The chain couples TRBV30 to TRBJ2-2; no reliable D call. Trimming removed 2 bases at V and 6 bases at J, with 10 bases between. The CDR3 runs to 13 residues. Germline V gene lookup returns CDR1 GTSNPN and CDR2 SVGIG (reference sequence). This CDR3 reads CAWSREFPGELFF. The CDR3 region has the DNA TGTGCCTGGAGTCGAGAGTTCCCCGGGGAGCTGTTTTTT.

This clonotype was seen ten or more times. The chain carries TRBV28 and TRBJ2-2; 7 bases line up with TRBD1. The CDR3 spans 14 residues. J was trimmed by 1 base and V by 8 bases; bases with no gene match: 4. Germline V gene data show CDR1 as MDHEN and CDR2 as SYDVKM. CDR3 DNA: TGTGCCAGCTCCCGACAGGGGAACACCGGGGAGCTGTTTTTT. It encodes CASSRQGNTGELFF.

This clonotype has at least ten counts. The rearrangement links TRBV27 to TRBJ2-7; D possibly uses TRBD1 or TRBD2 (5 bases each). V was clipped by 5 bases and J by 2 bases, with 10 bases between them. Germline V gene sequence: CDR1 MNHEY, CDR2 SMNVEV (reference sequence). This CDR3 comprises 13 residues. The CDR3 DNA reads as TGTGCCAGCAGTGGGACGGGTCCCTACGAGCAGTACTTC. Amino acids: CASSGTGPYEQYF.